A selection of T cell receptor beta chains follows, all from one sample in a study of blood T cells in healthy people across ages. MiXCR, run by TCRdb on the 5' RACE reads, gives a single entry per CDR3 protein. This table has 550,000 to 600,000 distinct CDR3 sequences, approximately 25% appearing once. The specimen sequenced was blood. These receptors came from a woman aged 70-85 years in good health. CDR3s include the opening cysteine and the closing phenylalanine or tryptophan. A D gene is named only where the DNA matches it firmly. Not all rows give a size; the values are once, few, many and, for expanded clones, a class.

few,-,TRBJ2-5,TRBV20-1,TGCAGTGCTAGAGGCGGGACAGCCGAGACCCAGTACTTC,CSARGGTAETQYF
-,-,TRBJ2-5,TRBV6-1,TGTGCCAGCACCCTGAACCTGAACGCGGAGCAGTACTTC,CASTLNLNAEQYF
few,-,TRBJ1-1,TRBV5-6,TGTGCCAGCAGCGCCGGCTGGAACACTGAAGCTTTCTTT,CASSAGWNTEAFF
few,TRBD2,TRBJ2-1,TRBV6-1,TGTGCCAGCAGGGAAGTGGGGACTACCCGGGGCAATGAGCAGTTCTTC,CASREVGTTRGNEQFF
-,TRBD2,TRBJ2-1,TRBV30,TGTGCCTGGAGTGCTCGGTTAGCGGGGGTTGATGAGCAGTTCTTC,CAWSARLAGVDEQFF
few,-,TRBJ1-2,TRBV6-2/TRBV6-3,TGTGCCAGCAGCCAGAGAGATAACTATGGCTACACCTTC,CASSQRDNYGYTF
-,TRBD1,TRBJ1-1,TRBV6-5,TGTGCCAGCAGGAGGGGGCGCGACACTGAAGCTTTCTTT,CASRRGRDTEAFF
-,-,TRBJ2-7,TRBV6-2/TRBV6-3,TGTGCCAGCAGTTACTCGGTGGGACGCTCCGAGCAGTACTTC,CASSYSVGRSEQYF
-,-,TRBJ2-5,TRBV7-2,TGTGCCAGCAGGACCGGGACGGTCCAAGAGACCCAGTACTTC,CASRTGTVQETQYF
-,TRBD2,TRBJ2-3,TRBV7-8,TGTGCCAGCAGCTTAGCTGATGGAGCGGGGAGAAGCACAGATACGCAGTATTTT,CASSLADGAGRSTDTQYF
few,TRBD1,TRBJ2-6,TRBV7-3,TGTGCCAGCAGCTTAAGGGACAGGGGGCACCCCCTCTCTGGGGCCAACGTCCTGACTTTC,CASSLRDRGHPLSGANVLTF
-,TRBD2,TRBJ2-5,TRBV20-1,TGCAGTGCTAGAGATCTCGGACTAGGTTGGCAAGAGACCCAGTACTTC,CSARDLGLGWQETQYF
-,-,TRBJ2-7,TRBV9,TGTGCCAGCAGCGTAGACGCCGGATTCCCCTACGAGCAGTACTTC,CASSVDAGFPYEQYF
many,-,TRBJ1-2,TRBV7-7,TGTGCCAGCAGCCTGGGACCGGGCTATGGCTACACCTTC,CASSLGPGYGYTF
few,TRBD2,TRBJ2-7,TRBV7-2,TGTGCCAGCAGCCTTCGACTAGCGGGGGGGCGGAGCTCCTACGAGCAGTACTTC,CASSLRLAGGRSSYEQYF
-,-,TRBJ2-5,TRBV27,TGTGCCAGCAGTTTCTCAGACAGAGGGACCCAGTACTTC,CASSFSDRGTQYF
few,-,TRBJ1-2,TRBV20-1,TGCAGTACCCAGAGGGGGGGCGGGTATGGCTACACCTTC,CSTQRGGGYGYTF
few,-,TRBJ2-7,TRBV29-1,TGCAGCGTTGAATATGGAGATCACTACGAGCAGTACTTC,CSVEYGDHYEQYF
-,-,TRBJ2-3,TRBV7-9,TGTGCCAGCAGTTCAATATCACCAGGTGATACGCGGTATTTT,CASSSISPGDTRYF
few,TRBD1,TRBJ1-2,TRBV5-1,TGCGCCAGCAGCTTGCAGGGGGATATTGGCTACACCTTC,CASSLQGDIGYTF
few,-,TRBJ1-1,TRBV19,TGTGCCAGTAGTTGGGGCCAGGGCGGCACTGAAGCTTTCTTT,CASSWGQGGTEAFF
few,-,TRBJ1-6,TRBV7-9,TGTGCCAGCAGCTTGCGACTTTCGAGCTCCTATAATTCACCCCTCCACTTT,CASSLRLSSSYNSPLHF
-,-,TRBJ1-4,TRBV12-3/TRBV12-4,TGTGACAGCAGTCAGACAGGAAAACTGTTTTTT,CDSSQTGKLFF
few,-,TRBJ1-4,TRBV15,TGTGCCACCAGCAGCCCAACGGGACAAGGACCGGAAAAACTGTTTTTT,CATSSPTGQGPEKLFF
few,-,TRBJ2-5,TRBV5-1,TGCGCCAGCAGCTTGGGAGACTCCCGGTCAGAGACCCAGTACTTC,CASSLGDSRSETQYF
few,-,TRBJ2-1,TRBV21-1,TGTGCCGGCAGCTCAAGCCGGGGGCAGGGCCAACGATCGACGTACAATGAGCAGTTCTTC,CAGSSSRGQGQRSTYNEQFF
-,-,TRBJ2-3,TRBV28,TGTGCCAGCAGTGCGGGACAGATTTTCGATACGCAGTATTTT,CASSAGQIFDTQYF
-,-,TRBJ2-2,TRBV6-2/TRBV6-3,TGTGCCAGCAGTACCGCCTACGGGACACTCGGGGAGCTGTTTTTT,CASSTAYGTLGELFF
-,-,TRBJ2-2,TRBV25-1,TGTGCCAGCAGTGATTCCACCATGTACACCGGGGAGCTGTTTTTT,CASSDSTMYTGELFF
few,-,TRBJ1-4,TRBV7-2,TGTGCCAGCAGCTCGACTCAGGGGACTAATGAAAAGCTGTTTTTT,CASSSTQGTNEKLFF
-,-,TRBJ1-6,TRBV5-1,TGCGCCAGCAGCACAGGAGATAATTCACCCCCCCACTTT,CASSTGDNSPPHF
many,TRBD2,TRBJ2-5,TRBV5-1,TGCGCCAGCAGCTCCTTCCCCGGACTAGCGGGGGGGGAAGAGACCCAGTACTTC,CASSSFPGLAGGEETQYF
once,-,TRBJ1-5,TRBV7-2,TGTGCCAGCAGCTTAGATGCGGGTCAGCCCCAGCATTTT,CASSLDAGQPQHF